This is a list of T cell receptor beta chains from one sample in a study of blood T cell repertoires in COVID-19. Some clones are missing from TCRdb's copy, which holds only in-frame ones; the method was immunoSEQ multiplex PCR. The sample lists around 230,000 clones, 88% occurring once. The sequenced material came from PBMCs or T cells enriched from blood (not recorded which). These receptors were taken from a woman between 40 and 50 years old with acute COVID-19. The CDR3 runs from the conserved cysteine through the conserved F or W. D genes are given only for firm matches. Rows may omit the clone size; those that give it use once, few, many or a size class.

TRBV7-2	TRBJ1-3	many	NA	TGTGCCAGCAGCTTATTCTCAGGGGCTGGAAACACCATATATTTT	CASSLFSGAGNTIYF
TRBV4-3	TRBJ1-1	NA	TRBD1	TGCGCCAGCAGCCAAGCCCCGACAGGGCGAATGAACACTGAAGCTTTCTTT	CASSQAPTGRMNTEAFF
TRBV27	TRBJ1-5	NA	NA	TGTGCCAGCAGTCCGCAGAGCAATCAGCCCCAGCATTTT	CASSPQSNQPQHF
TRBV12-5	TRBJ2-1	NA	NA	TGTGCTAGTGGTTTGGTAATCAGTCAACCCTCCTACAATGAGCAGTTCTTC	CASGLVISQPSYNEQFF
TRBV5-1	TRBJ2-1	NA	NA	TGCGCCAGCAGCCGAAGCGGACAGGCGGGAACCTACAATGAGCAGTTCTTC	CASSRSGQAGTYNEQFF
TRBV7-9	TRBJ2-5	NA	TRBD2	TGTGCCAGCAGCCGAGGGACTAGGGCCCAACAAGAGACCCAGTACTTC	CASSRGTRAQQETQYF
TRBV29-1	TRBJ2-7	few	TRBD1	TGCAGCGCCCGACAGGGGGATCCCACCTACGAGCAGTACTTC	CSARQGDPTYEQYF
TRBV7-9	TRBJ1-3	NA	NA	TGTGCCAGCAGCACCGCTGGTAGTTCAAACACCATATATTTT	CASSTAGSSNTIYF
TRBV18	TRBJ2-5	NA	NA	TGTGCCAGCTCACCCCGTCGGAGCCAAGAGACCCAGTACTTC	CASSPRRSQETQYF
TRBV13	TRBJ1-1	NA	TRBD1	TGTGCCAGCAGCCCAAGGACAGGGAGGACTGAAGCTTTCTTT	CASSPRTGRTEAFF
TRBV29-1	TRBJ1-1	NA	TRBD1	TGCAGCGCTTCAACGGGACAGGGAAACACTGAAGCTTTCTTT	CSASTGQGNTEAFF
TRBV5-1	TRBJ1-2	NA	TRBD1	TGCGCCAGCAGCCCCCAGGGGGCGGAGGGCTACACCTTC	CASSPQGAEGYTF
TRBV21-1	TRBJ1-2	NA	NA	TGTGCCAGCACGGACAGATCTCACTATGGCTACACCTTC	CASTDRSHYGYTF
TRBV21-1	TRBJ2-2	NA	NA	TGTGCCAGCAGCCACTCTATACCGGGACAGGGGTCCTGGGCGAACACCGGGGAGCTGTTTTTT	CASSHSIPGQGSWANTGELFF
TRBV20-1	TRBJ1-2	NA	TRBD1	TGCAGTGCTAGTTCCCCGGGACAGGGGATATTCGGCTACACCTTC	CSASSPGQGIFGYTF
TRBV11-3	TRBJ2-2	NA	TRBD1	TGTGCCAGCAGCCTGAGGGGACAGGGTGGCGGGGAGCTGTTTTTT	CASSLRGQGGGELFF
TRBV5-1	TRBJ2-2	NA	NA	TGCGCCAGCAGCCTTGACTACCGCAACACCGGGGAGCTGTTTTTT	CASSLDYRNTGELFF
TRBV3-1/TRBV3-2	TRBJ2-5	NA	TRBD2	TGTGCCAGCAGCCGTAGCGGGGGGGCTGGAGAGACCCAGTACTTC	CASSRSGGAGETQYF
TRBV30	TRBJ2-5	NA	TRBD1	TGTGCCTGGAGTGTAGGGCAGGGGGCCTTCGAGACCCAGTACTTC	CAWSVGQGAFETQYF
TRBV20-1	TRBJ2-1	NA	TRBD2	TGCAGCGGGGAGGGAGGGATAGAGCAGTTCTTC	CSGEGGIEQFF
TRBV11-2	TRBJ1-2	NA	TRBD1	TGTGCCAGCAGCCCCCGGGGACAGCTTAACTATGGCTACACCTTC	CASSPRGQLNYGYTF
TRBV4-2	TRBJ2-3	NA	TRBD1	TGTGCCAGCAGCCAAGATGAAGGACAGGGCGCAGATACGCAGTATTTT	CASSQDEGQGADTQYF
TRBV3-1/TRBV3-2	TRBJ1-1	NA	TRBD1	TGTGCCAGCAGCTACTTGGGACAGGGGGGGACTGAAGCTTTCTTT	CASSYLGQGGTEAFF
TRBV7-8	TRBJ2-2	NA	NA	TGTGCCAGCAGCTTTCTTCCAGGGAACACCGGGGAGCTGTTTTTT	CASSFLPGNTGELFF
TRBV7-2	TRBJ2-7	NA	NA	TGTGCCAGCAGCTTAGCCACAGGGAAACAGTACTTC	CASSLATGKQYF
TRBV5-4	TRBJ1-5	NA	TRBD1	TGTGCCGGTTCGACAGGGGGAGGGAATCAGCCCCAGCATTTT	CAGSTGGGNQPQHF
TRBV15	TRBJ2-4	NA	NA	TGTGCCACCTTAGGGGATGCAGCCAAAAACATTCAGTACTTC	CATLGDAAKNIQYF
TRBV9	TRBJ1-3	NA	NA	TGTGCCAGCAGCACCCGGGGGGTCTCTGGAAACACCATATATTTT	CASSTRGVSGNTIYF
TRBV5-6	TRBJ1-2	NA	NA	TGTGCCAGCAGCTTGAGTCCAGGGGTTAACTATGGCTACACCTTC	CASSLSPGVNYGYTF
TRBV3-1/TRBV3-2	TRBJ2-4	NA	TRBD1	TGTGCCAGCAGCATCCGGGACAGGGGTCCCAAAAACATTCAGTACTTC	CASSIRDRGPKNIQYF
TRBV4-3	TRBJ2-5	NA	NA	TGCGCCAGCAGCCAAGTGGGCCAGGGATCAGAGACCCAGTACTTC	CASSQVGQGSETQYF
TRBV7-2	TRBJ1-2	NA	NA	TGTGCCAGCAGCTTAGATCAGGACTATGGCTACACCTTC	CASSLDQDYGYTF
TRBV7-9	TRBJ2-5	NA	NA	TGTGCCAGCAGGACAGGAAGGGGGATTCTCCACGAGACCCAGTACTTC	CASRTGRGILHETQYF
TRBV10-1	TRBJ2-2	NA	NA	TGCGCCAGCAGTGAGTCGAGAACCGGGGAGCTGTTTTTT	CASSESRTGELFF
TRBV15	TRBJ2-5	NA	NA	TGTGCCACCAGCAGAGGCGGGGAGACCCAGTACTTC	CATSRGGETQYF
TRBV5-5	TRBJ1-3	NA	NA	TGTGCCAGCAGCTTGGACGGGGGATCTGGAAACACCATATATTTT	CASSLDGGSGNTIYF
TRBV25-1	TRBJ1-2	NA	TRBD1	TGTGCCAGCAGTGGGAGCACCAGGGGGCCATTCTATGGCTACACCTTC	CASSGSTRGPFYGYTF
TRBV23-1	TRBJ2-3	NA	NA	TGCGCCAGCAGTCAAGGGACAGAGGCGGACGGGGGCGGTGATACGCAGTATTTT	CASSQGTEADGGGDTQYF
TRBV6-2/TRBV6-3	TRBJ1-3	NA	NA	TGTGCCAGCAGTTACTCGTCTAACTTCGGAAACACCATATATTTT	CASSYSSNFGNTIYF
TRBV11-3	TRBJ2-1	NA	NA	TGTGCCAGCAGCCGACAGGGCGGGGTCAATGAGCAGTTCTTC	CASSRQGGVNEQFF
TRBV28	TRBJ2-3	NA	NA	TGTGCCAGCAGTTTGGGTGGGAGTACGGATACGCAGTATTTT	CASSLGGSTDTQYF
TRBV2	TRBJ1-1	NA	NA	TGTGCCAGCAGTGAGAGGGAGGCAGGTTTCGGGTACACTGAAGCTTTCTTT	CASSEREAGFGYTEAFF
TRBV5-1	TRBJ2-2	NA	TRBD1	TGCGCCAGCAGCTTGGGGCCGAATCAGGGGGCTACCGGGGAGCTGTTTTTT	CASSLGPNQGATGELFF
TRBV18	TRBJ1-1	NA	TRBD1	TGTGCCAGCTCACGAGACGGACAGGGAATCACTGAAGCTTTCTTT	CASSRDGQGITEAFF
TRBV13	TRBJ1-3	NA	TRBD1	TGTGCCAGCAGCTTAGACAGGGGGCAATCGCGAAACACCATATATTTT	CASSLDRGQSRNTIYF
TRBV7-9	TRBJ1-2	NA	NA	TGTGCCAGCAGCTTAGCGGCAGGGTTAAGAGGCTACACCTTC	CASSLAAGLRGYTF
TRBV4-1	TRBJ1-2	NA	NA	TGCGCCAGCAGCCAGTCCAGACTAAACTATGGCTACACCTTC	CASSQSRLNYGYTF
TRBV7-6	TRBJ2-1	NA	TRBD1	TGTGCCAGCAGCCAACGGCAGGGGGTATACAATGAGCAGTTCTTC	CASSQRQGVYNEQFF
TRBV7-2	TRBJ1-3	NA	NA	TGTGCCAGCAGCTCTTCAAACACCATATATTTT	CASSSSNTIYF
TRBV27	TRBJ2-1	NA	NA	TGTGCCAGGGGGAGCCCAGGGGAAGTTGAGCAGTTCTTC	CARGSPGEVEQFF
TRBV9	TRBJ2-5	NA	TRBD2	TGTGCCAGCAGCGCTAGGAGCGGGGGGCTAGGGGGAGAGACCCAGTACTTC	CASSARSGGLGGETQYF
TRBV27	TRBJ2-3	NA	TRBD2	TGTGCCAGCAGTTTATCGGGCACTAGCGGGAGCGGGGCAGATACGCAGTATTTT	CASSLSGTSGSGADTQYF
TRBV15	TRBJ1-4	NA	NA	TGTGCCACCAGCAGAGCCCTGGGCCGCACTAATGAAAAACTGTTTTTT	CATSRALGRTNEKLFF
TRBV7-2	TRBJ2-1	NA	TRBD2	TGTGCCAGCAGCTTCTCTAGCGGGAAGAATGAGCAGTTCTTC	CASSFSSGKNEQFF
TRBV10-2	TRBJ1-1	few	TRBD1	TGCGCCAGCAGTGAGGCGACAGGGACGACTGAAGCTTTCTTT	CASSEATGTTEAFF
TRBV5-6	TRBJ2-2	once	NA	TGTGCCAGCAGCTTAGGCCCTCCATGGGGGGTAGGCACCGGGGAGCTGTTTTTT	CASSLGPPWGVGTGELFF